Each of the 7 T cell receptor beta chains below was sequenced from the same sample in a study of post-analysis software for immune sequencing data. Regarding the study as a whole: A few TRBV segments (TRBV5-6, TRBV5-1 and TRBV20-1 among them) occurred more frequently in patients than in controls.

Unique molecular identifiers featured in each of the TCR beta cDNA libraries. TCRdb re-called the PCR reads through MiXCR, storing one row per CDR3 protein. The sample includes about 430,000 distinct CDR3 sequences, 39% seen only once; the top ten take 6.5% to 8%. Their target antigens are unknown. Source material: blood. These receptors originate from a girl aged 2 to 9 with multiple sclerosis.

This chain links TRBV10-3 with TRBJ2-1, with TRBD2 identical over 11 bases. V shed 0 bases and J 10 bases; nucleotides not matched to a gene: 8. This CDR3 has 16 amino acids. Germline lookup yields CDR1 ENHRY and CDR2 SYGVKD. The CDR3 loop is CAISESIAGGPGEQFF. The CDR3, as DNA: TGTGCCATCAGTGAGTCGATAGCGGGAGGGCCTGGCGAGCAGTTCTTC.

The V call is TRBV5-1, the J call TRBJ2-1, with D uncertain. The CDR3 has 13 residues. The germline V gene has CDR1 SGHRS and CDR2 YFSETQ. The germline V and J ends were trimmed by 4 bases and 8 bases, with 13 bases remaining between them. CDR3 nucleotides: TGCGCCAGCAGCCGCACCAGTCAGGATGAGCAGTTCTTC. Protein product: CASSRTSQDEQFF.

In its sample, this clonotype was seen a few times. The chain links TRBV28 to TRBJ2-1, with TRBD2 matching 8 bases. The CDR3 is 15 amino acids. V gave up 6 bases and J gave up 7 bases; unmatched junction bases: 11. The germline gives CDR1 MDHEN, CDR2 SYDVKM. CDR3 nucleotides: TGTGCCAGCAGACCCCCGGGACTAGAGCTAAATGAGCAGTTCTTC. This gives the protein CASRPPGLELNEQFF.

V is TRBV29-1 and J is TRBJ2-7, with D perhaps assigned TRBD1 or TRBD2 (5 bases each). The length of the CDR3 is 12 residues. V shed 7 bases and J shed 3 bases, with 13 bases lying between them. The germline V gene has CDR1 SQVTM and CDR2 ANQGSEA. CDR3 residues: CSDGTPLYEQYF. CDR3 in DNA: TGCAGCGACGGGACGCCCCTCTACGAGCAGTACTTC.

This chain connects TRBV27 to TRBJ2-1; no clear D. Germline CDR1 reads MNHEY; CDR2 reads SMNVEV (reference sequence). This CDR3 is built from 13 residues. Trimming pared 5 bases from V and 7 bases from J, leaving 12 bases between. CDR3 sequence: CASSLPVPNEQFF. As DNA, the CDR3 is TGTGCCAGCAGTCTCCCTGTTCCGAATGAGCAGTTCTTC.

With regard to this clonotype: A read error may produce the germline difference seen at one junction end. The chain employs TRBV10-3 and TRBJ1-5; no definite D call. CDR1 is ENHRY, CDR2 SYGVKD, per germline. The CDR3 totals 15 residues. The CDR3 sequence: CVISARPDLNQPQHF. The CDR3 bases are TGTGTCATCAGTGCTCGCCCAGACTTGAATCAGCCCCAGCATTTT.

The chain is built from TRBV12-3 or TRBV12-4 and TRBJ2-3; maybe TRBD1 (5 bases). V lost 1 base to trimming and J lost 12 bases, with 11 bases between them. This CDR3 contains 12 residues. CDR3 amino acids: CASSLDRINQYF. CDR3 nucleotides: TGTGCCAGCAGTTTAGACAGGATTAACCAGTATTTT.